The present T cell receptor (beta chain) was sequenced within a study of identical twins. MiXCR was run by TCRdb on the 5' RACE reads, yielding one entry per CDR3 protein. The data contain 1.5 million to 2 million distinct CDR3 sequences, 25% to 35% of them seen just once; the ten biggest clones take up around 0.25%. After removal of 7 bases from V and 7 bases from J, the junction contained 7 bases not matched to a gene. CDR3 length: 13 residues. Germline assignment: CDR1 DFQATT and CDR2 SNEGSKA (reference sequence). The chain couples TRBV20-1 to TRBJ2-1; 10 nucleotides line up with TRBD2. The sample was cord blood. The TCR originated in a newborn girl in good health. The DNA for the CDR3 is TGCAGTGGCGCGGGACTAGCGAGGAATGAGCAGTTCTTC. It translates to CSGAGLARNEQFF.